The rows below give T cell receptor beta chains drawn from one sample of a study of CD8 T cells in Susac syndrome. TCRdb ran MiXCR on the immunoSEQ multiplex PCR reads and lists one entry per CDR3 protein. The table lists about 210,000 distinct CDR3 sequences, more than 85% of them singletons. Material for sequencing was CD4+ T cells from PBMCs. These TCRs come from a human donor with multiple sclerosis. Each CDR3 is given with its conserved first and last residue. D genes are given only for firm matches. Clone size is given for some rows only: seen once, a few or many times, or a class if the clone is expanded.

d_call	clone_size	v_call	j_call	cdr3_nt	cdr3_aa
-	-	TRBV7-9	TRBJ2-3	TGTGCCAGCAGCCTTGCTGGGGAATCCGGCACAGATACGCAGTATTTT	CASSLAGESGTDTQYF
-	-	TRBV3-1	TRBJ1-1	TGTGCCAGCAGCTCGGGGGGTCCCACTGAAGCTTTCTTT	CASSSGGPTEAFF
-	-	TRBV7-8	TRBJ2-7	TGTGCCAGCAGCCACCGGGCGGGGTCCTACGAGCAGTACTTC	CASSHRAGSYEQYF
-	-	TRBV6-5	TRBJ1-1	TGTGCCAGCACCAGACACGATAACACTGAAGCTTTCTTT	CASTRHDNTEAFF
-	-	TRBV24-1	TRBJ2-1	TGTGCCACCAGTGGGTTAGGGGAGGAGCAGTTCTTC	CATSGLGEEQFF
-	-	TRBV6-1	TRBJ2-5	TGTGCCAGCAGTGAAGACAACCAAGAGACCCAGTACTTC	CASSEDNQETQYF
TRBD2	few	TRBV12-3/TRBV12-4	TRBJ2-5	TGTGCCAGCACTAGCGGGGGGGCGGAGACCCAGTACTTC	CASTSGGAETQYF
-	-	TRBV7-9	TRBJ2-3	TGTGCCAGCAGGAAAATACCTAGCACAGATACGCAGTATTTT	CASRKIPSTDTQYF
-	-	TRBV9	TRBJ2-1	TGTGCCAGCAGCCCAGGACTGAGCTTCAATGAGCAGTTCTTC	CASSPGLSFNEQFF
-	-	TRBV27	TRBJ1-1	TGTGCCAGCAGTACACTAATCCGGGACCCGCGTGAAGCTTTCTTT	CASSTLIRDPREAFF
-	-	TRBV20-1	TRBJ2-7	TGCAGTGCTTGGGACCAGTCCTACGAGCAGTACTTC	CSAWDQSYEQYF
-	-	TRBV20-1	TRBJ1-1	TGCAGTGCCCTCCCCCCGGGGGGCACTGAAGCTTTCTTT	CSALPPGGTEAFF
-	-	TRBV15	TRBJ1-2	TGTGCCACCAGCAGTCAGACAGGTTCTAACTATGGCTACACCTTC	CATSSQTGSNYGYTF
TRBD2	-	TRBV10-3	TRBJ2-7	TGTGCCATCAGGGACCCCCTAGCGGGGGGGACGGGGAACGAGCAGTACTTC	CAIRDPLAGGTGNEQYF
-	-	TRBV19	TRBJ1-1	TGTGCCAGTGGGGGGCGCACTGAAGCTTTCTTT	CASGGRTEAFF
-	-	TRBV29-1	TRBJ2-7	TGCAGCGTACAGGGTGGATCCTACGAGCAGTACTTC	CSVQGGSYEQYF
TRBD1	-	TRBV27	TRBJ1-1	TGTGCCAGCAGTCCTCAGGGGGCAGGGGCTTTCTTT	CASSPQGAGAFF
-	-	TRBV7-2	TRBJ2-1	TGTGCCAGCAGCTTAGGTCAGGGTAGGGTCTTC	CASSLGQGRVF
-	once	TRBV2	TRBJ2-5	TGTGCCAGCAGAATAGAACGGGAGACCCAGTACTTC	CASRIERETQYF
-	-	TRBV6-2/TRBV6-3	TRBJ2-6	TGTGCCAGCAGCTCCCCCCAGCCTAAGGGGGCCAACGTCCTGACTTTC	CASSSPQPKGANVLTF
TRBD1	-	TRBV23-1	TRBJ1-2	TGCGCCAGCAGTCAGCGACAGGGGGCGACCTATGGCTACACCTTC	CASSQRQGATYGYTF